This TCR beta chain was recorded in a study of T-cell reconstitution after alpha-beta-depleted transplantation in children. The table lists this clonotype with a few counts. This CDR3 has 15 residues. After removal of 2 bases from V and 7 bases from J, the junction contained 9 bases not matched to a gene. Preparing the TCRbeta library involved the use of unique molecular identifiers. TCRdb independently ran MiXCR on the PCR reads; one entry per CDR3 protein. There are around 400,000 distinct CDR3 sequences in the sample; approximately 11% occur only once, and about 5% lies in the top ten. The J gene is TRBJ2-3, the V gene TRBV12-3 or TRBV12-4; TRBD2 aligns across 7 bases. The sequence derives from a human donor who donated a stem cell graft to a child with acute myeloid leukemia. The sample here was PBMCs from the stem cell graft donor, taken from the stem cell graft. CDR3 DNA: TGTGCCAGCAGTTTATCTAGCGGAGAAACAAATACGCAGTATTTT. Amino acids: CASSLSSGETNTQYF.